The sequence of this T cell receptor beta chain was determined in a study of CD8+CD57+ T cells in acquired aplastic anemia. The sequenced patients had an expansion of CD8+CD57+ cells seen by flow cytometry. V shed 3 bases and J 0 bases; nucleotides not matched to a gene: 8. Germline V lookup: CDR1 SEHNR, CDR2 FQNEAQ (reference sequence). The CDR3 is 17 amino acids. TCR beta VDJ and CDR3 profiles were obtained from a genomic DNA template. TCRdb reprocessed the reads with MiXCR, giving one entry per CDR3 protein. The repertoire holds roughly 280,000 distinct CDR3 sequences, with about three fifths as singletons.

This TCR came from a human donor with aplastic anemia. The V call is TRBV7-9, the J call TRBJ2-3; TRBD2 matches at 8 bases. Sequencing input: sorted CD4+, CD8+, or CD8+CD57+ T cells (not recorded which) from PBMCs. CDR3 sequence: CASSFSGALSSTDTQYF. CDR3 in DNA: TGTGCCAGCAGCTTTAGCGGGGCGCTTTCTAGCACAGATACGCAGTATTTT.